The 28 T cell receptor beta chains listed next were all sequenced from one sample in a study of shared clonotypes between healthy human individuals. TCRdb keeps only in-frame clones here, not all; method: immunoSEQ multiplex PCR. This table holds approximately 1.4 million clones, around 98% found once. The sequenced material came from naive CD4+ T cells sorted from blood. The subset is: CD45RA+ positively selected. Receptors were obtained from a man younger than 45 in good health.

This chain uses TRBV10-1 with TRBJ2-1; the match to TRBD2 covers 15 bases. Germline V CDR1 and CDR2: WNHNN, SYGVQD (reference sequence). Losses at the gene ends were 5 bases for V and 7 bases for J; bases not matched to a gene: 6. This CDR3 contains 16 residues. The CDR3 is CASSRTSGRAGNEQFF. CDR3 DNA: TGCGCCAGCAGTAGGACTAGCGGGAGGGCCGGGAATGAGCAGTTCTTC.

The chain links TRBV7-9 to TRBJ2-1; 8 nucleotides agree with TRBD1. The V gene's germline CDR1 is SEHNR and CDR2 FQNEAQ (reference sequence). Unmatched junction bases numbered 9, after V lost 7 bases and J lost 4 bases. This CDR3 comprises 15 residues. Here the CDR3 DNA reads TGTGCCAGCATCCCGAGGCAGGGGGCTTACAATGAGCAGTTCTTC. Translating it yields CASIPRQGAYNEQFF.

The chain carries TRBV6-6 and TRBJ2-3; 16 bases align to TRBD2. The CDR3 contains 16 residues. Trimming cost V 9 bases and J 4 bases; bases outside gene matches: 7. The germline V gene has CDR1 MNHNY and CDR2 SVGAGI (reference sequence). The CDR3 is CASSAGLAGGPDTQYF. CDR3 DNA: TGTGCCAGTTCGGCGGGACTAGCGGGAGGGCCAGATACGCAGTATTTT.

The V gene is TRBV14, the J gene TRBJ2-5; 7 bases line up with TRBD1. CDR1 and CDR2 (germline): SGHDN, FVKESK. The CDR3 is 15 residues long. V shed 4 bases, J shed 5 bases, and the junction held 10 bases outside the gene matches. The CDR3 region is CASSPRLGGMETQYF. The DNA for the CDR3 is TGTGCCAGCAGCCCGCGGTTAGGGGGCATGGAGACCCAGTACTTC.

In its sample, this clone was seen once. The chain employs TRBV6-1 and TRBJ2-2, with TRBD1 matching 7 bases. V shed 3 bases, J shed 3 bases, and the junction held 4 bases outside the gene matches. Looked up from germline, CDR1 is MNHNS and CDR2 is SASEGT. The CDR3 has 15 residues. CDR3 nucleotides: TGTGCCAGCAGTGAGATGACAGGGTACACCGGGGAGCTGTTTTTT. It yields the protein CASSEMTGYTGELFF.

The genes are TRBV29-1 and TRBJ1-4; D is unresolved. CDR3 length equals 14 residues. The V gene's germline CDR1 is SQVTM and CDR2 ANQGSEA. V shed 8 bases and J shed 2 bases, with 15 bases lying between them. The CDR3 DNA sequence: TGCAGCACGCCGCACCGGGTCACTAATGAAAAACTGTTTTTT. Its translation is CSTPHRVTNEKLFF.

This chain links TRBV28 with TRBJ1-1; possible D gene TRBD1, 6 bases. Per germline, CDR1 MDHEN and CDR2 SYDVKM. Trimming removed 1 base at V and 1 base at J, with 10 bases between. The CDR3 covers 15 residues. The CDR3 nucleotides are TGTGCCAGCAGTTTATACGGGACAACGAACACTGAAGCTTTCTTT. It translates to CASSLYGTTNTEAFF. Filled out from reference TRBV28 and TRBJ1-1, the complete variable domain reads DVKVTQSSRYLVKRTGEKVFLECVQDMDHENMFWYRQDPGLGLRLIYFSYDVKMKEKGDIPEGYSVSREKKERFSLILESASTNQTSMYLCASSLYGTTNTEAFFGQGTRLTVV.

This CDR3 is CASGAPPYEQYF. CDR3 sequence (DNA): TGTGCCAGCGGGGCACCGCCCTACGAGCAGTACTTC. The chain is built from TRBV28 and TRBJ2-7, with D tentatively TRBD1 (5 bases). This CDR3 is 12 amino acids long. Germline lookup yields CDR1 MDHEN and CDR2 SYDVKM. The ends were cut back, 8 bases at V and 2 bases at J, with 10 bases in the middle.

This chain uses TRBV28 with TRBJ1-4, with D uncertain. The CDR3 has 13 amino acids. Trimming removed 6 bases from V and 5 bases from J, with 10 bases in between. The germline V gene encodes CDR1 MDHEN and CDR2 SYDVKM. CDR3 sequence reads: CASRPPGNEKLFF. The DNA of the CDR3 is TGTGCCAGCAGGCCCCCCGGGAATGAAAAACTGTTTTTT.

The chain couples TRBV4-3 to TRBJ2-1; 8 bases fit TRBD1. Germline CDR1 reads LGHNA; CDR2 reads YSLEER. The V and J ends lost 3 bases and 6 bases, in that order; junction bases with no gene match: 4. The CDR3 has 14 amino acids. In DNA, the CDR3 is TGCGCCAGCAGCCATTATGACAGGGGCAATGAGCAGTTCTTC. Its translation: CASSHYDRGNEQFF.

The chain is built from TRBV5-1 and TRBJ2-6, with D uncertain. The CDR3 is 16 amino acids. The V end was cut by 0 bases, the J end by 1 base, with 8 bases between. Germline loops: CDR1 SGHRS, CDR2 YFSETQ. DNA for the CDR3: TGCGCCAGCAGCTTGGTAGGTTTGTCTGGGGCCAACGTCCTGACTTTC. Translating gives CASSLVGLSGANVLTF.

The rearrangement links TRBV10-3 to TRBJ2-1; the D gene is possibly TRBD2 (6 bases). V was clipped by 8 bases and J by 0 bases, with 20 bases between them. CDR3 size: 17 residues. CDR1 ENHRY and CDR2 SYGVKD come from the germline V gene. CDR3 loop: CAIAPGVGKVSYNEQFF. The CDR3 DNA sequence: TGTGCCATCGCGCCGGGGGTGGGAAAGGTCTCCTACAATGAGCAGTTCTTC.

The CDR3 DNA reads as TGTGCCAGCAGCCGGGGACAGGGGGCGACATTAGATACGCAGTATTTT. Translated: CASSRGQGATLDTQYF. The chain is built from TRBV5-6 and TRBJ2-3; 12 nucleotides line up with TRBD1. Per the germline V gene, CDR1 is SGHDT and CDR2 is YYEEEE. The trim removed 4 bases at V and 5 bases at J, leaving 8 bases unmatched. The CDR3 covers 16 residues.

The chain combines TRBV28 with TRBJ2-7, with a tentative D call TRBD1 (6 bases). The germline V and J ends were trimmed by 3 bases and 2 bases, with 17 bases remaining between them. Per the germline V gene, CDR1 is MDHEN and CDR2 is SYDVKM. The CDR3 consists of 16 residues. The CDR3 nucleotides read TGTGCCAGCAGTTTTCTAGGGGTGGACAGTACCTACGAGCAGTACTTC. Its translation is CASSFLGVDSTYEQYF.

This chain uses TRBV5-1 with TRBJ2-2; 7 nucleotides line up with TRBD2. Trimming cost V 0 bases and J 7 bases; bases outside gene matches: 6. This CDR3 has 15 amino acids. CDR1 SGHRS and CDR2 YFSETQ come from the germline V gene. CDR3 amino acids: CASSLVLAENGELFF. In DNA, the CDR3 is TGCGCCAGCAGCTTGGTTCTAGCGGAAAACGGGGAGCTGTTTTTT.

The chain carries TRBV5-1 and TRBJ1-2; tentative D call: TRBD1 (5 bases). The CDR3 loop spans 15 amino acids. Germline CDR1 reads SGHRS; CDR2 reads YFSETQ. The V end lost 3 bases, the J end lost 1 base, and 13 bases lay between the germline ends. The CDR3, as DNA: TGCGCCAGCAGCTCCTCGACGGGGGGTAACTATGGCTACACCTTC. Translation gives CASSSSTGGNYGYTF.

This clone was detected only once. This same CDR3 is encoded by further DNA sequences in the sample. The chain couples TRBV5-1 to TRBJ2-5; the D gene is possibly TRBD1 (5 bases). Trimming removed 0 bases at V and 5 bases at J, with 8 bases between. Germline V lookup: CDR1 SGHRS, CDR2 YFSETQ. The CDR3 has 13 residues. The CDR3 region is CASSLGGAETQYF. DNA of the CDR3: TGCGCCAGCAGCTTGGGGGGCGCGGAGACCCAGTACTTC.

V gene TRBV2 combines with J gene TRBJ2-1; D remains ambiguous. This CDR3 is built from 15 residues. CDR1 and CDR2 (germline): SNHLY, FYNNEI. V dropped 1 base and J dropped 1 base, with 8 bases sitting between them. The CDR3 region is CASSEEAPSYNEQFF. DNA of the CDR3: TGTGCCAGCAGTGAAGAAGCGCCTTCCTACAATGAGCAGTTCTTC.

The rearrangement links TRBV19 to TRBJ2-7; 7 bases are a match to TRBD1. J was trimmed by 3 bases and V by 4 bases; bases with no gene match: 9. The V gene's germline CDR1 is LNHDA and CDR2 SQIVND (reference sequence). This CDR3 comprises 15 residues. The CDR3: CASSRAGTVDYEQYF. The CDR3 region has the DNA TGTGCCAGTAGTAGAGCCGGGACAGTCGACTACGAGCAGTACTTC.

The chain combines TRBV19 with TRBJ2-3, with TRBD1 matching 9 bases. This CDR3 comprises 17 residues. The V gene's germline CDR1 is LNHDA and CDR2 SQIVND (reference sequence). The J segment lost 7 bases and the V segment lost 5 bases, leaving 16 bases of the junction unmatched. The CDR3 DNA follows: TGTGCCAGTAGTTCCACGTGGGGACAGGGCACATCCAATACGCAGTATTTT. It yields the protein CASSSTWGQGTSNTQYF.

CDR3 DNA: TGTGCCAGTAGTACCACAGGGACCTACGAGCAGTACTTC. Its translation: CASSTTGTYEQYF. The rearrangement joins TRBV18 to TRBJ2-7; a weak D match, TRBD1 (6 bases). The CDR3 contains 13 residues. V lost 9 bases to trimming and J lost 2 bases, with 14 bases between them. Germline V gene sequence: CDR1 KGHSH, CDR2 LQKENI.

The chain's CDR3 is CASSLRALNTEAFF. Written as DNA, the CDR3 is TGTGCCAGCAGTTTAAGGGCTCTGAACACTGAAGCTTTCTTT. The chain recombines TRBV28 with TRBJ1-1; D ambiguous. Germline CDR1 and CDR2: MDHEN and SYDVKM. The CDR3 covers 14 residues. The V gene lost 2 bases and the J gene lost 0 bases, with 7 bases spanning the gap.

The CDR3 protein is CASSSRQGVADTQYF. As DNA, the CDR3 is TGTGCCAGCAGCTCACGACAGGGGGTTGCAGATACGCAGTATTTT. The V and J genes are TRBV14 and TRBJ2-3, with 9 bases lining up with TRBD1. V was clipped by 5 bases and J by 4 bases; unmatched bases: 7. The CDR3 is 15 residues long. Germline V gene sequence: CDR1 SGHDN, CDR2 FVKESK.

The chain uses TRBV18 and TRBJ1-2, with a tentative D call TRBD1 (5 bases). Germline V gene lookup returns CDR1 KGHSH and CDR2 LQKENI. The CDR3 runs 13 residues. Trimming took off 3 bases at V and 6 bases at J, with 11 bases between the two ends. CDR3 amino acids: CASSPTGQDGYTF. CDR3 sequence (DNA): TGTGCCAGCTCACCTACAGGCCAGGATGGCTACACCTTC.

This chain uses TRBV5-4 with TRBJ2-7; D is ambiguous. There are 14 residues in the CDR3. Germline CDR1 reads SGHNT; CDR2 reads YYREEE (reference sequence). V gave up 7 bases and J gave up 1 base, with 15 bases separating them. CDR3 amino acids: CASAAKDGSYEQYF. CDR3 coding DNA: TGTGCCAGCGCAGCCAAAGACGGATCCTACGAGCAGTACTTC.

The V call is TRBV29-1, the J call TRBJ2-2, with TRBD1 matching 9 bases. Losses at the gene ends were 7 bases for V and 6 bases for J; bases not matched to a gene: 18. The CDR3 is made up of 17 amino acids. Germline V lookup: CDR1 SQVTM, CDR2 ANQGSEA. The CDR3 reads CSARGQGLLAISGELFF. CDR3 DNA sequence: TGCAGCGCTAGGGGACAGGGTTTACTAGCGATTTCCGGGGAGCTGTTTTTT.

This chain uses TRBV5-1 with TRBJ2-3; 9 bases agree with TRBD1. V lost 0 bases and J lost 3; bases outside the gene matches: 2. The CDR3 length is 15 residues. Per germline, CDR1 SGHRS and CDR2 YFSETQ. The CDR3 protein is CASSLGDRETDTQYF. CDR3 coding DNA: TGCGCCAGCAGCTTGGGGGACAGGGAAACAGATACGCAGTATTTT.

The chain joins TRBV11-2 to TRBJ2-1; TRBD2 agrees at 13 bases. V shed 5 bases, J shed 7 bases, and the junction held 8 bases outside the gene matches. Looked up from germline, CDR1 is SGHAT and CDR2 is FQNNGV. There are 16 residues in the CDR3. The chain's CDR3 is CASSPRLAGGGNEQFF. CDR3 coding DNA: TGTGCCAGCAGCCCCAGACTAGCGGGAGGTGGAAATGAGCAGTTCTTC. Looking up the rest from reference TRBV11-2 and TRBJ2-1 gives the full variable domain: EAGVAQSPRYKIIEKRQSVAFWCNPISGHATLYWYQQILGQGPKLLIQFQNNGVVDDSQLPKDRFSAERLKGVDSTLKIQPAKLEDSAVYLCASSPRLAGGGNEQFFGPGTRLTVL.